This TCR beta chain appears in the sequencing data of a study of technical replicates of blood from a handful of donors. TCRdb's table, derived via immunoSEQ multiplex PCR, lists solely in-frame clones and lacks some. The profile shows 65,000 to 85,000 clones, 95% to 98% of them singletons. The germline CDR1 and CDR2 sequences are ENHRY and SYGVKD. V lost 0 bases and J lost 2, with 4 bases in between. The CDR3 loop spans 13 amino acids. The rearrangement uses TRBV10-3 and TRBJ1-1; no clear D gene. This TCR was recovered from a human donor in good health. Sequencing was done on a sample of T cells isolated from PBMCs. The CDR3 is CAISESINTEAFF. The CDR3 DNA is TGTGCCATCAGTGAGTCTATAAACACTGAAGCTTTCTTT.